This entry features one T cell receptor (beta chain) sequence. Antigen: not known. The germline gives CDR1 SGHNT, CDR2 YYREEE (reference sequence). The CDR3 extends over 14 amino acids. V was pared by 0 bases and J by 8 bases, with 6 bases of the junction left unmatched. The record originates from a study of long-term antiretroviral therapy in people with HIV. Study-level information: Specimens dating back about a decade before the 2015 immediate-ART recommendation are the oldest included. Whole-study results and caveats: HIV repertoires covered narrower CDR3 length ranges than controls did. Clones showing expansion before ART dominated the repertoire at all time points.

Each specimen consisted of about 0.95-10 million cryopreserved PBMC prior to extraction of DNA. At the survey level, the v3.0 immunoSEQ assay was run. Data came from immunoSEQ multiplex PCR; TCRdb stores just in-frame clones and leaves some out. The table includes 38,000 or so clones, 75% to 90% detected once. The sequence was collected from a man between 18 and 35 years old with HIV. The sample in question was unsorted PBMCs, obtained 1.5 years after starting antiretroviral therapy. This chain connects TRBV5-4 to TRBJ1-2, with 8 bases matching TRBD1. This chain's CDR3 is CASSLGEQGDGYTF. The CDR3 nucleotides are TGTGCCAGCAGCTTGGGTGAACAGGGGGACGGCTACACCTTC.